One and the same sample provided the 8 T cell receptor beta chains below, sequenced in a study of T cell repertoires in cytomegalovirus infection. These TCRs' antigens remain unknown. TCRdb re-called the reads through MiXCR, storing one row per CDR3 protein. The data hold some 920,000 distinct CDR3 sequences, with around 30% observed a single time. The material was cultured CD8+ T cells from PBMCs, obtained from culture after CMV antigen stimulation. These TCRs come from a human donor in good health (CMV status not recorded). Some clones in this sample may be carry-over from other donors' samples.

The CDR3 is CASSEIPTLAGVDTQYF. For the CDR3, the DNA is TGTGCCAGCAGTGAAATCCCCACGCTAGCGGGGGTAGATACGCAGTATTTT. The chain employs TRBV2 and TRBJ2-3; 10 bases map to TRBD2. The CDR3 extends over 17 amino acids. Germline V gene data show CDR1 as SNHLY and CDR2 as FYNNEI. Trimming at V came to 2 bases and at J to 5 bases, leaving 10 bases not matched to a gene.

This sequence joins TRBV7-8 and TRBJ2-3; either TRBD1 or TRBD2 may fit D (5 bases each). V shed 3 bases and J shed 1 base, with 14 bases lying between them. From germline, CDR1 is SGHVS and CDR2 FQNEAQ. The CDR3 covers 16 residues. The CDR3 DNA sequence: TGTGCCAGCAGCTTCCCGGGGCTACCCGGCACAGATACGCAGTATTTT. It encodes CASSFPGLPGTDTQYF.

As DNA, the CDR3 is TGCGCCAGCAGTTCCGGGACAGGGCCCCACGAGCAGTACTTC. Residues: CASSSGTGPHEQYF. The rearrangement joins TRBV5-1 to TRBJ2-7, with 9 bases lining up with TRBD1. This CDR3 comprises 14 residues. Germline V gene lookup returns CDR1 SGHRS and CDR2 YFSETQ. V trimming: 5 bases; J trimming: 5 bases; junction bases outside the gene matches: 8. Full variable domain (remainder filled in from reference TRBV5-1 and TRBJ2-7): KAGVTQTPRYLIKTRGQQVTLSCSPISGHRSVSWYQQTPGQGLQFLFEYFSETQRNKGNFPGRFSGRQFSNSRSEMNVSTLELGDSALYLCASSSGTGPHEQYFGPGTRLTVT.

This clonotype was observed a single time. A much larger clone differs by one base, so this may be a read error. The CDR3 reads CASRPRLAAISYSEQFF. The CDR3 region has the DNA TGTGCCAGCAGACCCCGACTAGCGGCGATCTCCTACAGTGAGCAGTTCTTC. This chain joins TRBV27 and TRBJ2-1; 9 positions match TRBD2. Looked up from germline, CDR1 is MNHEY and CDR2 is SMNVEV (reference sequence). The CDR3 is made up of 17 amino acids.

The chain recombines TRBV14 with TRBJ2-1; 11 bases are shared with TRBD2. The CDR3 runs to 16 residues. The germline V gene has CDR1 SGHDN and CDR2 FVKESK. With 2 bases clipped from V and 9 bases from J, the junction kept 9 bases outside the gene matches. Here the CDR3 DNA reads TGTGCCAGCAGCCAATCGGGACTAGCGGTGAAAGGTGAGCAGTTCTTC. This encodes CASSQSGLAVKGEQFF.

V gene TRBV7-9 combines with J gene TRBJ1-1, with D maybe TRBD1 (6 bases). V gave up 4 bases and J gave up 0 bases, with 15 bases separating them. Per the germline V gene, CDR1 is SEHNR and CDR2 is FQNEAQ (reference sequence). CDR3 length equals 16 residues. The chain's CDR3 is CASSSPPGHLNTEAFF. CDR3 DNA sequence: TGTGCCAGCAGCTCCCCGCCGGGACACCTGAACACTGAAGCTTTCTTT.

The chain links TRBV23-1 to TRBJ1-4; 8 nucleotides match TRBD1. TRBV23-1 is an ORF for which the function is uncertain. The CDR3 runs to 16 residues. V shed 8 bases and J 3 bases; nucleotides not matched to a gene: 11. The CDR3 bases are TGCGCCAGCCCACAAGGACAGGGCCCTCCTAATGAAAAACTGTTTTTT. Translating it yields CASPQGQGPPNEKLFF.

The genes are TRBV6-5 and TRBJ1-5; TRBD1 matches at 7 bases. Germline values: CDR1 MNHEY, CDR2 SVGAGI. With V trimmed by 6 bases and J by 4 bases, 15 bases remained unmatched. CDR3 length equals 17 residues. CDR3: CASSSAPGDSGNQPQHF. CDR3 DNA: TGTGCCAGCAGCTCAGCCCCGGGGGACAGCGGAAATCAGCCCCAGCATTTT.